One sample yielded the 27 T cell receptor beta chains listed below, sequenced in a study of early T cells in non-severe SARS-CoV-2 infection. In TCRdb, the 5' RACE reads were re-called with MiXCR into one record per CDR3 protein. The sample has tens of thousands of distinct CDR3 sequences, around 12% seen once. The input for sequencing was whole blood, taken at baseline. The receptors shown here come from an adult who was a healthcare worker with PCR-confirmed SARS-CoV-2 infection or an uninfected control (not recorded which). The donor label of this sample is uncertain.

This clonotype was seen repeatedly, ten times or more. This rearrangement joins TRBV5-1 to TRBJ1-1; D not resolved. Germline lookup yields CDR1 SGHRS and CDR2 YFSETQ. CDR3 size: 14 residues. Trimming took 4 bases from V and 6 from J, leaving 16 bases between them. The CDR3 region is CASSREGIRAEAFF. CDR3 DNA: TGCGCCAGCAGCCGGGAAGGGATACGAGCTGAAGCTTTCTTT.

The chain is built from TRBV5-1 and TRBJ2-7; 10 nucleotides line up with TRBD2. Germline V gene lookup returns CDR1 SGHRS and CDR2 YFSETQ. This CDR3 is 15 amino acids long. V lost 4 bases and J lost 0; bases outside the gene matches: 4. The CDR3 sequence: CASSILAGSSYEQYV. The DNA of the CDR3 is TGCGCCAGCAGCATACTAGCGGGGAGCTCCTACGAGCAGTACGTC.

There are many counts of this clonotype. The gene calls are TRBV7-9 and TRBJ2-7; TRBD1 matches 7 bases. V lost 3 bases and J lost 5; bases outside the gene matches: 1. CDR1 SEHNR and CDR2 FQNEAQ come from the germline V gene (reference sequence). The CDR3 contains 12 residues. The CDR3 nucleotides are TGTGCCAGCAGCTTTGACAGGGACGAGCAGTACGTC. Translating it yields CASSFDRDEQYV.

This clonotype has a count of ten or more. V and J are TRBV19 and TRBJ1-5; no clear D. CDR3 size: 17 residues. V lost 5 bases, J lost 1 base, and 18 bases lay in between. Germline assignment: CDR1 LNHDA and CDR2 SQIVND (reference sequence). The CDR3 loop reads CASSPTGRRSSNQPQHF. For the CDR3, the DNA is TGTGCCAGTAGTCCCACGGGTCGCCGGTCGAGCAATCAGCCCCAGCATTTT. Using reference TRBV19 and TRBJ1-5 for the parts outside the CDR3, the full variable domain is DGGITQSPKYLFRKEGQNVTLSCEQNLNHDAMYWYRQDPGQGLRLIYYSQIVNDFQKGDIAEGYSVSREKKESFPLTVTSAQKNPTAFYLCASSPTGRRSSNQPQHFGDGTRLSIL.

The chain joins TRBV28 to TRBJ1-6, with a possible D match to TRBD1 (6 bases). The CDR3 runs 22 residues. CDR1 MDHEN and CDR2 SYDVKM come from the germline V gene. Trimming removed 6 bases at V and 0 bases at J, with 30 bases between. CDR3: CASRSGELPTIRPSSYNSPLHF. The DNA for the CDR3 is TGTGCCAGCAGATCAGGGGAACTTCCAACCATCCGGCCAAGCTCCTATAATTCACCCCTCCACTTT.

This clonotype appeared a few times. CDR3 region: CASSLQAANTEAFF. As DNA, the CDR3 is TGCGCCAGCAGCTTGCAAGCCGCGAACACTGAAGCTTTCTTT. V gene TRBV5-1 combines with J gene TRBJ1-1; D is undetermined. This CDR3 is 14 amino acids long. Germline V gives CDR1 SGHRS, CDR2 YFSETQ. V was clipped by 1 base and J by 1 base, with 8 bases between them.

This clonotype was observed at least ten times. The chain couples TRBV20-1 to TRBJ2-3; 9 nucleotides align to TRBD2. The V segment lost 3 bases and the J segment 11 bases; nucleotides outside the gene matches: 6. The germline V gene has CDR1 DFQATT and CDR2 SNEGSKA (reference sequence). The CDR3 has 12 amino acids. Here the CDR3 reads CSASWFSGGQYF. DNA for the CDR3: TGCAGTGCTAGTTGGTTTAGCGGGGGGCAGTATTTT.

J is TRBJ1-2 and V is TRBV29-1, with 7 bases that match TRBD1. CDR3 length: 14 amino acids. V lost 3 bases, J lost 4 bases, and 8 bases stayed unmatched. The germline V gene has CDR1 SQVTM and CDR2 ANQGSEA. This CDR3 reads CSVEETGTLYGYTF. The CDR3 DNA follows: TGCAGCGTTGAGGAGACAGGGACCCTCTATGGCTACACCTTC.

As concerns this clonotype: The junction does not match germline at one end; this may be a read error. The CDR3 sequence is CASIGSHNEQFF. DNA of the CDR3: TGTGCCAGCATCGGCTCCCACAATGAGCAGTTCTTC. The rearrangement joins TRBV2 to TRBJ2-1, with D unresolved. Germline CDR1 SNHLY, CDR2 FYNNEI. This CDR3 spans 12 amino acids.

V is TRBV5-1 and J is TRBJ2-2, with 8 bases fitting TRBD1. This CDR3 has 18 residues. The V and J ends lost 4 bases and 0 bases, in that order; junction bases with no gene match: 11. The germline gives CDR1 SGHRS, CDR2 YFSETQ. CDR3 sequence: CASSTAGTGPSNTGELFF. The CDR3 nucleotides are TGCGCCAGCAGCACAGCCGGGACAGGACCTTCGAACACCGGGGAGCTGTTTTTT.

This clonotype has only a few counts. This chain links TRBV10-3 with TRBJ2-7; D gene ambiguous. The CDR3 contains 14 residues. CDR1 is ENHRY and CDR2 is SYGVKD in the germline V gene. V lost 3 bases, J lost 0 bases, and 9 bases lay in between. The CDR3 loop is CAISEGISSYEQYV. The CDR3 DNA sequence: TGTGCCATCAGTGAAGGGATCAGCTCCTACGAGCAGTACGTC.

This clonotype has a handful of counts. The chain combines TRBV10-3 with TRBJ2-4; weak D call: TRBD2 (5 bases). V lost 11 bases, J lost 7 bases, and 15 bases lay in between. CDR1 is ENHRY and CDR2 is SYGVKD in the germline V gene. The CDR3 sequence is 12 residues long. CDR3 sequence reads: CAAGVPGNIQYF. CDR3 sequence (DNA): TGTGCCGCCGGGGTGCCCGGGAACATTCAGTACTTC.

The chain joins TRBV12-3 or TRBV12-4 to TRBJ2-2; the D gene could be TRBD1 or TRBD2 (5 bases each). Trimming took 1 base from V and 2 from J, leaving 8 bases between them. The CDR3 is 15 residues long. The CDR3 DNA is TGTGCCAGCAGTTTAGATGGGGGTAACACCGGGGAGCTGTTTTTT. It codes for CASSLDGGNTGELFF.

This clonotype showed up just a few times. The chain combines TRBV5-1 with TRBJ2-1; D unclear. The CDR3 sequence is 16 residues long. CDR1 is SGHRS and CDR2 is YFSETQ in the germline V gene. The germline V and J ends were trimmed by 0 bases and 0 bases, with 10 bases remaining between them. The CDR3 here is CASSLATSSSYNEQFF. DNA of the CDR3: TGCGCCAGCAGCTTGGCAACATCGAGCTCCTACAATGAGCAGTTCTTC.

In its sample, this clonotype was seen a few times. V is TRBV5-6 and J is TRBJ2-3; 8 nucleotides align to TRBD1. Trimming cost V 1 base and J 1 base; bases outside gene matches: 5. Germline-derived CDR1 and CDR2 are SGHDT and YYEEEE. CDR3 length: 16 residues. CDR3 DNA: TGTGCCAGCAGCTTGAACCAGGGGGCTGGCACAGATACGCAGTATTTT. Protein sequence: CASSLNQGAGTDTQYF.

This chain links TRBV7-6 with TRBJ1-6; D uncertain. The ends were cut back, 2 bases at V and 8 bases at J, with 7 bases in the middle. The V gene's germline CDR1 is SGHVS and CDR2 FNYEAQ. This CDR3 contains 13 residues. Here the CDR3 reads CASSLSSDSPLHF. CDR3 DNA: TGTGCCAGCAGCTTAAGTTCTGATTCACCCCTCCACTTT.

The table lists this clonotype with many counts. The chain joins TRBV7-9 to TRBJ2-7; 12 nucleotides match TRBD1. This CDR3 spans 15 amino acids. Germline V gene sequence: CDR1 SEHNR, CDR2 FQNEAQ (reference sequence). J lost 5 bases, V lost 5 bases, and 7 bases had no gene match. The CDR3 is CASSPGTGGIDEQYV. The DNA for the CDR3 is TGTGCCAGCAGCCCGGGGACAGGGGGCATCGACGAGCAGTACGTC.

V gene TRBV12-3 or TRBV12-4 combines with J gene TRBJ1-2; unclear D gene. V was trimmed by 4 bases and J by 4 bases, leaving 10 bases between them. CDR3 size: 13 residues. In DNA form, the CDR3 reads TGTGCCAGCAGTTATACAGCCGTCTATGGCTACACCTTC. Its protein product is CASSYTAVYGYTF.

The chain combines TRBV24-1 with TRBJ2-2, with TRBD1 matching 9 bases. CDR3 length: 17 residues. The J segment lost 4 bases and the V segment lost 3 bases, leaving 8 bases of the junction unmatched. CDR1 and CDR2 from the germline V gene are KGHDR and SFDVKD. This CDR3 is CATSDAKGTGSTGELFF. In nucleotides, the CDR3 is TGTGCCACCAGTGATGCAAAAGGGACAGGGAGCACCGGGGAGCTGTTTTTT.

This clonotype was picked up many times. CDR3 protein: CASSLGGRQGWFF. Here the CDR3 DNA reads TGTGCCAGCAGCTTAGGCGGGCGACAGGGATGGTTCTTC. The chain recombines TRBV13 with TRBJ2-1; 7 bases line up with TRBD1. The germline gives CDR1 PRHDT, CDR2 FYEKMQ (reference sequence). V dropped 0 bases and J dropped 15; count of bases not matched to a gene: 8. CDR3 length: 13 residues. The variable domain in full, with the rest retrieved from reference TRBV13 and TRBJ2-1, is AAGVIQSPRHLIKEKRETATLKCYPIPRHDTVYWYQQGPGQDPQFLISFYEKMQSDKGSIPDRFSAQQFSDYHSELNMSSLELGDSALYFCASSLGGRQGWFFGPGTRLTVL.

This clonotype has a handful of counts. This chain links TRBV6-6 with TRBJ2-1; no clear D gene. This CDR3 comprises 13 residues. Germline V gene data show CDR1 as MNHNY and CDR2 as SVGAGI (reference sequence). V lost 7 bases, J lost 5 bases, and 12 bases lay in between. The CDR3 DNA is TGTGCCAGCACTGCAGGTATAAACAATGAGCAGTTCTTC. This sequence encodes CASTAGINNEQFF.

This clonotype came up a few times. The chain combines TRBV6-1 with TRBJ1-5; D gene uncertain. Trimming took 2 bases from V and 0 from J, leaving 5 bases between them. The CDR3 totals 14 residues. The germline gives CDR1 MNHNS, CDR2 SASEGT. CDR3 residues: CASSERPSNQPQHF. Here the CDR3 DNA reads TGTGCCAGCAGTGAAAGGCCTAGCAATCAGCCCCAGCATTTT.

This sequence joins TRBV5-1 and TRBJ1-1, with a possible D match to TRBD1 (6 bases). The germline V gene has CDR1 SGHRS and CDR2 YFSETQ. This CDR3 spans 14 amino acids. Trimming removed 4 bases at V and 3 bases at J, with 13 bases between. The CDR3 DNA follows: TGCGCCAGCAGCACAAGGGGGGAGGACACTGAAGCTTTCTTT. This gives the protein CASSTRGEDTEAFF.

The genes are TRBV10-3 and TRBJ1-2; D is ambiguous. Germline V CDR1 and CDR2: ENHRY, SYGVKD. This CDR3 has 12 residues. The V and J ends lost 6 bases and 7 bases respectively, with 12 bases between them. The DNA for the CDR3 is TGTGCCATCAGCCCCGAGACATCTGGCTACACCTTC. It yields the protein CAISPETSGYTF.

This clonotype has more than one count but fewer than ten. The chain carries TRBV9 and TRBJ2-3, with D unresolved. Trimming shortened V by 0 bases and J by 2 bases, and 7 bases separated the two germline ends. Germline V gene lookup returns CDR1 SGDLS and CDR2 YYNGEE. CDR3 length: 14 amino acids. The CDR3 DNA reads as TGTGCCAGCAGCGTAGTGGGGTTCACAGATACGCAGTATTTT. It yields the protein CASSVVGFTDTQYF.

The chain is built from TRBV18 and TRBJ1-2; TRBD1 might be the D (5 bases). V shed 4 bases and J shed 3 bases, with 15 bases lying between them. The V gene's germline CDR1 is KGHSH and CDR2 LQKENI. The CDR3 is made up of 15 amino acids. As DNA, the CDR3 is TGTGCCAGCTCACTAGGGACCGTCGCTCACTATGGCTACACCTTC. Its protein is CASSLGTVAHYGYTF.

This clonotype has more than one count but fewer than ten. V and J are TRBV7-2 and TRBJ2-7; D might be TRBD1 (5 bases). The germline V gene has CDR1 SGHTA and CDR2 FQGNSA. V dropped 3 bases and J dropped 4 bases, with 13 bases sitting between them. The CDR3 consists of 14 residues. CDR3 sequence (DNA): TGTGCCAGCAGCTTGGACATAGGCGGTTACGAGCAGTACGTC. Protein sequence: CASSLDIGGYEQYV.